This TCR beta chain was sequenced during a study of blood T cell repertoires in COVID-19. Study background: Both acute and convalescent COVID-19 samples were obtained from the United States, Italy and Spain.

The data were produced by immunoSEQ multiplex PCR, yet TCRdb's version contains in-frame clones alone and is incomplete. This table has some 78,000 clones, 80% to 90% appearing once. The V gene end was trimmed by 4 bases and the J gene end by 7 bases; junction bases not matched to a gene: 5. Germline V gene lookup returns CDR1 SGHNT and CDR2 YYREEE (reference sequence). CDR3 size: 14 residues. Sequences were obtained from peripheral blood. The receptor was isolated from a man aged 45-60 years with active or convalescent COVID-19. The chain links TRBV5-4 to TRBJ1-6; 7 bases match TRBD1. CDR3 residues: CASSRTGTNSPLHF. The CDR3 region has the DNA TGTGCCAGCAGCAGGACAGGAACGAATTCACCCCTCCACTTT.